This T cell receptor (beta chain) was retrieved from a study of PD-L1 blockade in urothelial cancer listed by TCRdb under 2017. With regard to the full study: All patients started therapy in the mid-2010s and received atezolizumab 1,200 mg intravenously every 3 weeks. About 85% of the roughly 29 patients were identified as males with urothelial cancer of bladder origin, and a prior smoking history was reported by 18 of 29 patients. An ECOG performance status of 0 or 1 was recorded for the patients, and 0 to 3 prior chemotherapy regimens had been received by the patients. Blood samples were analyzed at two time points: 3 weeks after treatment start (second dose) and 6 weeks after treatment start. A median of roughly 140,000 T cells and fewer than 85,000 unique TCRs was obtained from blood samples, and a median clonality of around 0.08 was observed. Somatic, immune and clinical correlates of response to PD-L1 blockade with atezolizumab in urothelial cancer were the focus of an exploratory multi-omic analysis. TCR sequencing covered pretreatment tumor samples and matched, serially collected peripheral blood taken before and after atezolizumab treatment. Durable clinical benefit meant progression-free survival longer than 6 months, and TCR features were also tested against progression-free and overall survival. In the same patients, whole exome sequencing and RNA sequencing of pretreatment tumors were performed in addition to TCR sequencing. Durable clinical benefit was achieved by nine patients and was not achieved by 20 patients. Pretreatment blood TCR-seq was available for fewer than 30 patients, at least one posttreatment blood collection was obtained for 25 or so patients, and tumor TCR-seq was available for 25 or so patients.

To estimate absolute template abundance from read counts, synthetic TCR analog templates were spiked into each PCR. Using the immunoSEQ assay, TCRbeta CDR3 regions were amplified from genomic DNA with bias-controlled V and J gene primers. Rearranged TCRbeta segments were sequenced at approximately 20X coverage. The published analysis was carried out like this. Sequencing errors were corrected by clustering, and CDR3s were annotated against IMGT so that V, D and J genes could be assigned. Downstream analyses used only productive TCRbeta rearrangements and left out out-of-frame or stop-codon sequences. To compute clonality, Shannon entropy was normalized by the log of the number of unique productive sequences and then subtracted from one. Fisher's exact test with Benjamini-Hochberg correction, at a threshold of adjusted p below 0.01, was used to find clones that differed between time points or between blood and tumor. TCRdb stores this immuneACCESS table with in-frame sequences only. Part of the clones is absent; in the studies checked, under half of the shortfall reflects unresolved V genes, and no reason is known for the rest. Clone size and the V and J calls come from that table; the DNA yielded D and trimming. This sample is represented by roughly 87,000 clones; more than 70% of them were singletons. More than 0.85% of the sample lies in the top ten.

The time point label here, explained by the study, means: pretreatment peripheral blood. The cohort comprised nearly 30 patients with locally advanced or metastatic urothelial carcinoma treated at Memorial Sloan Kettering on a trial protocol. Peripheral blood mononuclear cells were collected pretreatment and during treatment, with between 1 and 8 total time points obtained per patient. The Qiagen DNeasy Blood extraction kit was used to purify genomic DNA from total PBMCs and tumor samples. PBMCs were collected pretreatment and during treatment, and were isolated and stored as previously described. Results the study describes overall, beyond this receptor: A pretreatment peripheral blood TCR clonality below the median was linked to improved progression-free and overall survival. Because the sample size was small (n of about 30) and many exploratory analyses were performed, the results are intended to be hypothesis-generating. At 3 weeks after the start of treatment, tumor-associated TCR clones in peripheral blood had expanded more in patients with durable benefit (n of about 22, p = 0.022).

Sequences ENHRY (CDR1) and SYGVKD (CDR2) are obtained from the germline V gene. V lost 3 bases and J lost 0 bases; the stretch between them is 12 bases long. The CDR3 spans 16 residues, from the cysteine through the phenylalanine. Solely the CDR3 DNA is kept, with 48 bases framed from the first base. In regard to this clone: Its recognized antigen is unknown. Per-base qualities were not stored, and no clone one base away is much larger.

Sequenced material: PBMCs, taken around atezolizumab (anti-PD-L1) treatment. The chain uses TRBV10-3 and TRBJ2-1, and TRBD2 may be the D gene, going by 6 matching bases. The clonotype was recovered from an elderly woman with urothelial cancer. In nucleotide form, the sequence is TGTGCCATCAGTGACGGGACTGGGAGCTCCTACAATGAGCAGTTCTTC. Translation gives CAISDGTGSSYNEQFF.